This T cell receptor (beta chain) emerged from a study of blood T cell repertoires in COVID-19. Study-wide background: The cDNA or gDNA used as material had been derived from T cells, B-cell-depleted T cells, or PBMCs.

Repertoires were generated with immunoSEQ multiplex PCR, while TCRdb's copy carries only in-frame clones and drops some. The sample has about 90,000 clones, around 87% seen once. The V gene's germline CDR1 is SGHNT and CDR2 YYREEE (reference sequence). V was pared by 4 bases and J by 4 bases, with 7 bases between. The CDR3 sequence is 12 residues long. Sequencing was performed on peripheral blood. This sequence was found in a human donor in a cohort sampled during active COVID-19. The chain employs TRBV5-4 and TRBJ2-3; D gene uncertain. Written as DNA, the CDR3 is TGTGCCAGCAGCCCTCAGTCAGATACGCAGTATTTT. It specifies CASSPQSDTQYF.